These T cell receptor beta chains were read from a single sample in a study of blood T cell repertoires in COVID-19. Profiled with immunoSEQ multiplex PCR; TCRdb holds only in-frame clones, not every one. Of approximately 240,000 clones in the sample, around 89% are singletons; the top ten hold roughly 3.7%. The sample was PBMCs or T cells enriched from blood (not recorded which). These TCRs come from a woman aged 18 to 35 in a cohort exposed to, infected with or recovered from COVID-19 (not recorded which). Both conserved end residues are part of each CDR3. Fields, in order: V gene, J gene, CDR3 protein.

>TRBV7-9|TRBJ2-1
CASSSLAGGYNEQFF
>TRBV15|TRBJ2-7
CATSRDRQLTYEQYF
>TRBV24-1|TRBJ2-1
CATSDSTWRASSYNEQFF
>TRBV5-1|TRBJ2-5
CASSPGGGFLETQYF
>TRBV5-4|TRBJ1-6
CASSQGDSPLHF
>TRBV5-4|TRBJ2-1
CASSQRGYHEQFF
>TRBV29-1|TRBJ2-2
CSVVLAGVSTGELFF
>TRBV19|TRBJ2-5
CASSRQGEIQETQYF
>TRBV9|TRBJ2-1
CASSVDVSEPRPKQFF
>TRBV3-1/TRBV3-2|TRBJ1-2
CASSQDLTDYGYTF
>TRBV24-1|TRBJ1-2
CATSDSDSLHLYGYTF
>TRBV5-1|TRBJ2-3
CASSPSAVADTQYF
>TRBV27|TRBJ2-1
CASSLRPGWQGDNEQFF
>TRBV3-1/TRBV3-2|TRBJ2-1
CASSQTGGRGPHNEQFF
>TRBV11-2|TRBJ2-3
CASSLETGGLDTQYF
>TRBV24-1|TRBJ1-5
CATSDSHRGSNQPQHF